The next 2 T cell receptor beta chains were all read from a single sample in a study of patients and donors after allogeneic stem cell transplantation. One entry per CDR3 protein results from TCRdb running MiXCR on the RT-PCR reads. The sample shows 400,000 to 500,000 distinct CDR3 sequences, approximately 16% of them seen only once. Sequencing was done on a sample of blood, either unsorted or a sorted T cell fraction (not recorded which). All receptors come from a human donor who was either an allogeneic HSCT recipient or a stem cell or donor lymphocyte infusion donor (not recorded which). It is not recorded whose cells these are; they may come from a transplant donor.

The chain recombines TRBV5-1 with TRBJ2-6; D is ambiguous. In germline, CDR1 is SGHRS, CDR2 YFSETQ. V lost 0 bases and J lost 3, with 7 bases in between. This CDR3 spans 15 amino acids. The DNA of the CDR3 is TGCGCCAGCAGCTTGGAAGCAGTTGGGGCCAACGTCCTGACTTTC. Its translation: CASSLEAVGANVLTF.

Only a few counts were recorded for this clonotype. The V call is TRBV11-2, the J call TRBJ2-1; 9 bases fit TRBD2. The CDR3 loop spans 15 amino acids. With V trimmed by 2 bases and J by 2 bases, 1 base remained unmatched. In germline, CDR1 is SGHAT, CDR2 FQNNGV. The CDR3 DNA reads TGTGCCAGCAGCTTATTAGCGGGGGCCTACAATGAGCAGTTCTTC. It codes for CASSLLAGAYNEQFF.